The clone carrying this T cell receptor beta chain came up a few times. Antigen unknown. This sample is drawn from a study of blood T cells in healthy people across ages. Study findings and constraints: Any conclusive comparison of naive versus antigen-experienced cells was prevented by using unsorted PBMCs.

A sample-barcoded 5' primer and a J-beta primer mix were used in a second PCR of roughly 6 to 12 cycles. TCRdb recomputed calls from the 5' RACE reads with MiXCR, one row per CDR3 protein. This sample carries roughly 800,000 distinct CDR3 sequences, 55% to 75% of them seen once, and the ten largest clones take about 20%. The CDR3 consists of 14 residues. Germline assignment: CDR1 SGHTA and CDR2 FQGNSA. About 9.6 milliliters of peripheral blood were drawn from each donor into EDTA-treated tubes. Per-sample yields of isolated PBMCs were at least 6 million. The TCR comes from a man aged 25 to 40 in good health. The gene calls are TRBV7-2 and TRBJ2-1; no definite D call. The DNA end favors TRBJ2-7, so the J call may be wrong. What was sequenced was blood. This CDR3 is CASSLEYNYNEQYF. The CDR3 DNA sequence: TGTGCCAGCAGCTTAGAATATAACTACAATGAGCAGTACTTC.